This entry concerns a single TCR beta chain. No antigen is known for it. This sample was taken from a study of shared clonotypes between healthy human individuals. Findings and caveats of the study: Apart from blood, nothing was sampled; tissue repertoires likely differ.

When replicate PCRs were run on unsorted PBMC, they used around 0.3 ug DNA, about 27,000 T cell genomes. Ten immunoSEQ deep assay plates held the unsorted PBMC DNA. Profiled with immunoSEQ multiplex PCR; TCRdb holds only in-frame clones, not every one. This table has some 490,000 clones, 60% to 80% appearing once. The germline V gene encodes CDR1 SGHRS and CDR2 YFSETQ. V was pared by 0 bases and J by 5 bases, with 11 bases between. This CDR3 spans 14 amino acids. The study used about 84 million PBMCs per unsorted sample for genomic DNA. The sample comprised PBMCs. The source of this sequence is a woman in her 40s in good health. Some clones in this sample may be carry-over from other donors' samples. The chain combines TRBV5-1 with TRBJ1-1; D perhaps matches TRBD1 (6 bases). The CDR3 coding sequence is TGCGCCAGCAGCTTGGACAGGGTTCGGACTGAAGCTTTCTTT. It is translated as CASSLDRVRTEAFF.